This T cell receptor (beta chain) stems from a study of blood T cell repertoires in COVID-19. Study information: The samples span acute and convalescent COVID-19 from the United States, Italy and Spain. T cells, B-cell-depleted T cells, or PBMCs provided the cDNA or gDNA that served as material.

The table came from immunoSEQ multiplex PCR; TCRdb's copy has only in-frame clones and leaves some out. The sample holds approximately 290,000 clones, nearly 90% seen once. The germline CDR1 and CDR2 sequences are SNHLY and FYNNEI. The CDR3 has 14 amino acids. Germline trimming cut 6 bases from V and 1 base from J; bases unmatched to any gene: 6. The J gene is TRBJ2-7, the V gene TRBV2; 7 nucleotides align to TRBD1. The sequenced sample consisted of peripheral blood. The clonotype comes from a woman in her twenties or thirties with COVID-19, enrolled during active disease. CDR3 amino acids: CASSAGTVSYEQYF. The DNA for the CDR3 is TGTGCCAGCAGCGCCGGGACAGTATCCTACGAGCAGTACTTC.